The entry below gives a single T cell receptor (beta chain) sequence along with its context. This sample stems from a study of shared clonotypes between healthy human individuals. The authors' processing: Junction-only immunoSEQ sequences carried no quality scores, so filtering differed. Assay: immunoSEQ multiplex PCR; the TCRdb copy retains only in-frame clones and omits some. V and J calls and clone size are given by that table; D and trimming were obtained from the DNA. The sample gives about 560,000 clones, around 76% of which show up once; 12% is in the top ten. The length of the CDR3 is 16 residues. Germline CDR1 is SGHRS and CDR2 is YFSETQ. V shed 2 bases, J shed 3 bases, and the junction held 5 bases outside the gene matches.

The rearrangement links TRBV5-1 to TRBJ2-3; 11 positions match TRBD2. The sequenced material came from PBMCs. This TCR derives from a woman between 35 and 50 years old in good health. Some clones in this sample may be carry-over from other donors' samples. The CDR3 here is CASSFAGTSGTDTQYF. CDR3 in DNA: TGCGCCAGCAGCTTTGCCGGGACTAGCGGAACAGATACGCAGTATTTT.